These T cell receptor beta chains were read from a single sample in a study of glioma-infiltrating T cells. TCRdb re-derived calls from the multiplex PCR reads in MiXCR, one entry per CDR3 protein. Of about 110,000 distinct CDR3 sequences in the sample, around a quarter were seen once. Sequencing input: glioma tissue, nonneoplastic brain tissue, or PBMCs (not recorded which). These receptor sequences come from a human donor with low-grade glioma or glioblastoma, undergoing nonglioma brain surgery, or in good health (not recorded which). Each CDR3 is given with its conserved first and last residue. D genes are given only for firm matches. The size of a clone is reported for some rows only, either as once, few or many, or as a class for expanded clones.

clone_size,j_call,v_call,d_call,cdr3_aa,cdr3_nt
few,TRBJ1-1,TRBV18,-,CASSPPENTEAFF,TGTGCCAGCTCACCACCAGAGAACACTGAAGCTTTCTTT
many,TRBJ2-7,TRBV7-2,TRBD1,CASSGTGPYEQYF,TGTGCCAGCAGCGGGACAGGACCCTACGAGCAGTACTTC
few,TRBJ1-5,TRBV7-9,-,CASSLGQRKPQHF,TGTGCCAGCAGCTTAGGGCAGAGGAAGCCCCAGCATTTT
many,TRBJ2-3,TRBV20-1,-,CSAPGGLFSTDTQYF,TGCAGTGCCCCCGGGGGCCTATTTAGCACAGATACGCAGTATTTT
many,TRBJ2-7,TRBV28,-,CASSLWGRGQGGEYEQYF,TGTGCCAGCAGTTTGTGGGGCCGGGGCCAGGGAGGAGAGTACGAGCAGTACTTC
-,TRBJ2-7,TRBV18,TRBD1,CASSLRTGGDYEQYF,TGTGCCAGCTCACTAAGGACAGGGGGGGACTACGAGCAGTACTTC
many,TRBJ2-4,TRBV18,-,CASSSTEASGLNF,TGTGCCAGCTCATCCACAGAAGCCTCAGGGTTGAACTTC
many,TRBJ2-1,TRBV6-6,-,CSSAVGQVNEQFF,TGTTCCAGCGCAGTGGGCCAGGTTAATGAGCAGTTCTTC
many,TRBJ2-5,TRBV24-1,TRBD2,CATSETGTSTETQYF,TGTGCCACCAGTGAGACCGGGACTAGCACGGAGACCCAGTACTTC
-,TRBJ2-3,TRBV9,TRBD2,CASCVTAVAGPRDTQYF,TGTGCCAGCTGCGTCACCGCGGTAGCGGGACCGAGAGATACGCAGTATTTT
many,TRBJ1-5,TRBV18,TRBD1,CASSPTGDQPQHF,TGTGCCAGCTCACCTACAGGGGATCAGCCCCAGCATTTT
few,TRBJ2-1,TRBV6-5,TRBD2,CASSYSIAGDKDEQFF,TGTGCCAGCAGTTACTCGATAGCGGGAGATAAGGATGAGCAGTTCTTC
many,TRBJ2-1,TRBV28,-,CASSSGGIYNEQFF,TGTGCCAGCAGTTCGGGCGGGATCTACAATGAGCAGTTCTTC
-,TRBJ1-1,TRBV20-1,-,CSALGTEAFF,TGCAGTGCCTTAGGCACTGAAGCTTTCTTT
many,TRBJ2-7,TRBV6-1,TRBD1,CASSSGGSSYEQYF,TGTGCCAGCAGTTCAGGGGGAAGCTCCTACGAGCAGTACTTC
-,TRBJ1-4,TRBV14,-,CASSQERSGQGDEKLFF,TGTGCCAGCAGCCAAGAAAGATCGGGGCAGGGAGACGAAAAACTGTTTTTT
few,TRBJ1-3,TRBV7-9,-,CASSSAVGSGNTIYF,TGTGCCAGCAGCTCCGCGGTTGGGTCTGGAAACACCATATATTTT
many,TRBJ2-2,TRBV18,-,CASSPLPTQGGDTGELFF,TGTGCCAGCTCACCCCTACCGACACAGGGCGGAGACACCGGGGAGCTGTTTTTT
many,TRBJ1-1,TRBV27,-,CAIRKTQGNTEAFF,TGTGCCATTCGCAAAACCCAGGGAAACACTGAAGCTTTCTTT
many,TRBJ1-5,TRBV12-3/TRBV12-4,-,CASTLGGRPQHF,TGTGCCAGCACCCTGGGGGGGAGGCCCCAGCATTTT
few,TRBJ1-4,TRBV10-2,TRBD1,CASGDSYNEKLFF,TGCGCCAGCGGGGACAGCTATAATGAAAAACTGTTTTTT
many,TRBJ2-7,TRBV5-1,-,CASSLEQGLYEQYF,TGCGCCAGCAGCTTGGAACAGGGTCTCTACGAGCAGTACTTC
many,TRBJ1-2,TRBV5-1,-,CASSLESPNYGYTF,TGCGCCAGCAGCTTGGAATCTCCTAACTATGGCTACACCTTC
few,TRBJ2-2,TRBV7-9,-,CASSSSGVLNTGELFF,TGTGCCAGCAGCTCGTCAGGGGTCCTGAACACCGGGGAGCTGTTTTTT
-,TRBJ2-3,TRBV4-3,TRBD2,CASSQESPSGGRYTQYF,TGCGCCAGCAGCCAAGAGTCCCCTAGCGGGGGGAGGTATACGCAGTATTTT
many,TRBJ2-7,TRBV28,-,CASSSLIGAYEQYF,TGTGCCAGCAGCTCCCTAATCGGGGCCTACGAGCAGTACTTC